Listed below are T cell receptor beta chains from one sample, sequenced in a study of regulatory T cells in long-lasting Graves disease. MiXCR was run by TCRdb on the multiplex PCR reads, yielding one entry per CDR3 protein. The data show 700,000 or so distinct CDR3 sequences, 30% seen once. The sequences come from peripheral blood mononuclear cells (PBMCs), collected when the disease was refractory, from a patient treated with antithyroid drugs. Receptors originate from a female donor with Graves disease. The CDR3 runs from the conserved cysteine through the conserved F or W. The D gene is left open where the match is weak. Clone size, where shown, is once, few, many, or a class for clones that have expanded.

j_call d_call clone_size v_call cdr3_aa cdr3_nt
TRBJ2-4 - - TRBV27 CASRTIGAKNIQYF TGTGCCAGCAGGACCATCGGAGCCAAAAACATTCAGTACTTC
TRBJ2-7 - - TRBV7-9 CASSFGRQGYEQYF TGTGCCAGCAGCTTTGGGCGGCAGGGGTACGAGCAGTACTTC
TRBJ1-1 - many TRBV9 CASSVGQGRTEAFF TGTGCCAGCAGCGTAGGGCAGGGAAGGACTGAAGCTTTCTTT
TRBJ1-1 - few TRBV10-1 CASSEYRANTEAFF TGCGCCAGCAGTGAATACAGAGCGAACACTGAAGCTTTCTTT
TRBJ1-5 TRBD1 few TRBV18 CASSHDRVQPQHF TGTGCCAGCTCACACGACAGGGTTCAGCCCCAGCATTTT
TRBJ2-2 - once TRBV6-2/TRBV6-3 CAGSFFGGNTGELFF TGTGCCGGCAGTTTTTTTGGGGGGAACACCGGGGAGCTGTTTTTT
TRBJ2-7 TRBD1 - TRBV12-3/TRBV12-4 CASRWTGGYEQYF TGTGCCAGCCGTTGGACAGGGGGGTACGAGCAGTACTTC
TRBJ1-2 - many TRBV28 CASSRARKTDYGYTF TGTGCCAGCAGTCGGGCCCGGAAGACGGACTATGGCTACACCTTC
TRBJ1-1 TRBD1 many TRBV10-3 CAIRGTGRTEAFF TGTGCCATCAGAGGGACAGGACGGACTGAAGCTTTCTTT
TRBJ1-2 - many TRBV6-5 CASSYWGYGYTF TGTGCCAGCAGTTATTGGGGATATGGCTACACCTTC
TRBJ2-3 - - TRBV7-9 CASSSDPVITDTQYF TGTGCCAGCAGCTCCGACCCAGTCATCACAGATACGCAGTATTTT
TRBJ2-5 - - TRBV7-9 CASSSPTQETQYF TGTGCCAGCAGCTCCCCTACGCAAGAGACCCAGTACTTC
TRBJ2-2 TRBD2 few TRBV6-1 CASRISGGTLTTKTGELFF TGTGCCAGCAGGATAAGCGGGGGCACACTAACAACCAAAACCGGGGAGCTGTTTTTT
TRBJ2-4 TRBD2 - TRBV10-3 CAISESGRVAGAKNIQYF TGTGCCATCAGTGAGTCCGGGAGGGTAGCCGGGGCCAAAAACATTCAGTACTTC
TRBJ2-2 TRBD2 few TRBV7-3 CASSFLSTSDTGELFF TGTGCCAGCAGCTTTCTCTCGACTAGCGACACCGGGGAGCTGTTTTTT
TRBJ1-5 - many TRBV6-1 CASSLGLGQPQHF TGTGCCAGCAGCCTAGGATTGGGTCAGCCCCAGCATTTT
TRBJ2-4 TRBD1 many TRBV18 CASSPADREYIQYF TGTGCCAGCTCACCCGCGGACAGGGAGTACATTCAGTACTTC
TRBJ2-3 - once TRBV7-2 CASSSLDTDTQYF TGTGCCAGCAGCTCCCTGGATACGGATACGCAGTATTTT
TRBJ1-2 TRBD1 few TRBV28 CASSQRQGRGYGYTF TGTGCCAGCAGTCAGAGACAGGGGCGGGGGTATGGCTACACCTTC
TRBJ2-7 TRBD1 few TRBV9 CASSVDDRGGSYEQYF TGTGCCAGCAGCGTAGACGACAGGGGAGGCTCCTACGAGCAGTACTTC
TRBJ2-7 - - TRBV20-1 CSADSRVVGEQYF TGCAGTGCTGATTCCAGGGTTGTTGGGGAGCAGTACTTC
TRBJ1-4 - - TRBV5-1 CASSSRGGRDEKLFF TGCGCCAGCAGCTCCCGGGGGGGGAGAGACGAAAAACTGTTTTTT
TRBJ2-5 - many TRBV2 CASRGGGQETQYF TGTGCCAGCAGGGGAGGAGGGCAAGAGACCCAGTACTTC
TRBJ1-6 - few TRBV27 CVSRDFGDNSPLHF TGTGTGTCTAGGGATTTTGGCGATAATTCACCCCTCCACTTT
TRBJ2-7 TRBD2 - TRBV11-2 CASSPTKRGLVPYEQYF TGTGCCAGCAGCCCGACTAAGAGGGGACTAGTCCCTTACGAGCAGTACTTC
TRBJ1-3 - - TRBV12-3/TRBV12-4 CASSSRDNFSGNTIYF TGTGCCAGCAGTTCCCGGGACAACTTCTCTGGAAACACCATATATTTT
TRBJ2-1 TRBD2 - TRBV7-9 CASYGWVAGYEQFF TGTGCCAGCTATGGGTGGGTAGCGGGATATGAGCAGTTCTTC